This TCR beta chain appears in the sequencing data of a study of CD8 T cells in Susac syndrome. An input of about 0.5 to 1 ug of RNA was subjected to reverse transcription using random hexamers. The CDR3 of TCR beta was amplified by immunoSEQ multiplex PCR across 54 Vbeta and 13 Jbeta. TCRdb reprocessed the immunoSEQ multiplex PCR reads with MiXCR, giving one entry per CDR3 protein. The sample has some 450,000 distinct CDR3 sequences, approximately 85% seen once. The CDR3 length is 17 residues. Unmatched junction bases numbered 12, after V lost 0 bases and J lost 5 bases. Germline CDR1 DFQATT, CDR2 SNEGSKA (reference sequence). Sequencing of TCR beta, carried out with a high-throughput approach, was applied to CD8+ and CD4+ T cells from the blood. The multiple sclerosis controls were treatment-naive patients affected by stable or active relapsing-remitting disease. TEMRA cells were FACS-enriched, and CD8+ and CD4+ T cells were isolated negatively.

The sample was CD8+ T cells from PBMCs. The TCR comes from a human donor with multiple sclerosis. The gene calls are TRBV20-1 and TRBJ2-2; 7 nucleotides align to TRBD1. This CDR3 is CSARDKSRGRFTGELFF. CDR3 nucleotide sequence: TGCAGTGCTAGAGACAAATCAAGGGGGCGGTTTACCGGGGAGCTGTTTTTT.